A single sample is the source of the 9 T cell receptor beta chains below, sequenced in a study of T cell clones after liver transplantation. Generated by immunoSEQ multiplex PCR, the TCRdb table keeps only in-frame clones and is missing some. The repertoire has about 45,000 clones, roughly 84% of them found once; the top ten carry more than 2%. The material sequenced was CD4+ T cells from blood, taken 24 months after liver transplant. The origin of the receptors is a human patient who received a liver transplant. Certain T cells may be donor cells from the graft.

The CDR3 nucleotides are TGTGCCAGCAGTTTATCGCCCATTAGCGGGACGGCGGACAATGAGCAGTTCTTC. It specifies CASSLSPISGTADNEQFF. V and J are TRBV27 and TRBJ2-1; 8 bases agree with TRBD2. The junction had 12 bases not matched to a gene; V was cut back by 0 bases and J by 5 bases. The CDR3 spans 18 residues. CDR1 is MNHEY, CDR2 SMNVEV, per germline (reference sequence).

The chain joins TRBV28 to TRBJ1-5; 9 bases are shared with TRBD1. Trimming at V came to 10 bases and at J to 3 bases, leaving 4 bases not matched to a gene. Per germline, CDR1 MDHEN and CDR2 SYDVKM. This CDR3 has 13 residues. The CDR3 DNA follows: TGTGCCACGGACAGGGGTATCAATCAGCCCCAGCATTTT. Translating gives CATDRGINQPQHF. Supplemented by reference TRBV28 and TRBJ1-5, the full variable domain reads DVKVTQSSRYLVKRTGEKVFLECVQDMDHENMFWYRQDPGLGLRLIYFSYDVKMKEKGDIPEGYSVSREKKERFSLILESASTNQTSMYLCATDRGINQPQHFGDGTRLSIL.

The rearrangement joins TRBV5-4 to TRBJ2-7; D not resolved. Germline V gene data show CDR1 as SGHNT and CDR2 as YYREEE (reference sequence). The CDR3 length is 14 residues. V lost 0 bases and J lost 2, with 9 bases in between. The CDR3 spells CASSLVGSPYEQYF. CDR3 bases: TGTGCCAGCAGCTTGGTGGGCTCTCCCTACGAGCAGTACTTC.

This clone was recorded only once. This chain joins TRBV5-6 and TRBJ1-2; no definite D call. Germline V gene data show CDR1 as SGHDT and CDR2 as YYEEEE. Trimming left V 4 bases short and J 4 bases short, with 17 bases between. CDR3 size: 15 residues. CDR3 sequence: CASSRRGSTGYGYTF. As DNA, the CDR3 is TGTGCCAGCAGCCGAAGAGGGTCGACGGGCTATGGCTACACCTTC.

The V gene is TRBV18, the J gene TRBJ1-3; no clear D gene. Germline V CDR1 and CDR2: KGHSH, LQKENI. The CDR3 totals 15 residues. The germline V and J ends were trimmed by 6 bases and 0 bases, with 12 bases remaining between them. CDR3 residues: CASSSIRSSGNTIYF. DNA for the CDR3: TGTGCCAGCTCCTCGATAAGGAGCTCTGGAAACACCATATATTTT.

J is TRBJ1-2 and V is TRBV6-1; 8 bases agree with TRBD1. CDR1 is MNHNS and CDR2 is SASEGT in the germline V gene. This CDR3 has 13 residues. The trim removed 1 base at V and 9 bases at J, leaving 4 bases unmatched. CDR3 residues: CASSEEQGDSYTF. The DNA for the CDR3 is TGTGCCAGCAGTGAAGAACAGGGGGATAGCTACACCTTC.

This clone was counted once. The rearrangement links TRBV7-9 to TRBJ2-1, with TRBD1 as a possible D gene (6 bases). The V gene's germline CDR1 is SEHNR and CDR2 FQNEAQ (reference sequence). V lost 8 bases and J lost 7, with 12 bases in between. The CDR3 is 12 amino acids. CDR3 nucleotides: TGTGCCAGCCACAGGGAGAGGAATGAGCAGTTCTTC. Translating it yields CASHRERNEQFF.

The sample holds a few counts of this clone. The chain couples TRBV29-1 to TRBJ1-2; weak D call: TRBD1 (5 bases). Trimming removed 4 bases at V and 8 bases at J, with 8 bases between. The V gene's germline CDR1 is SQVTM and CDR2 ANQGSEA. The CDR3 is made up of 10 amino acids. Here the CDR3 reads CSVGGAGYTF. DNA for the CDR3: TGCAGCGTTGGTGGGGCCGGCTACACCTTC.

The V gene is TRBV9, the J gene TRBJ2-5; 10 bases line up with TRBD1. The germline V gene has CDR1 SGDLS and CDR2 YYNGEE. Trimming at V came to 4 bases and at J to 5 bases, leaving 5 bases not matched to a gene. This CDR3 is built from 14 residues. The CDR3 loop is CASSPGQGQETQYF. The DNA for the CDR3 is TGTGCCAGCAGCCCGGGACAGGGGCAGGAGACCCAGTACTTC.